A single sample gave rise to the 28 T cell receptor beta chains below, sequenced in a study of Ad26.COV2.S vaccination and SARS-CoV-2 variants. Treatment of the sample: roughly 20 received Ad26.COV2.S at low or high dose, single or two shots; about 5 received placebo; per-sample allocation not given. The study sampled participants on day 63 after the first vaccine or placebo injection. Sequencing used immunoSEQ multiplex PCR; TCRdb keeps in-frame clones, though not all of them. The sample carries approximately 250,000 clones, around 88% recorded once. The input for sequencing was peripheral blood, taken in a trial of Ad26.COV2.S vaccine versus placebo. These receptors were obtained from a person aged 18-60 years who received the Ad26.COV2.S COVID-19 vaccine or a placebo.

This chain joins TRBV27 and TRBJ2-7, with 11 bases identical to TRBD2. CDR3 length: 17 amino acids. The trim removed 4 bases at V and 3 bases at J, leaving 11 bases unmatched. Germline CDR1 is MNHEY and CDR2 is SMNVEV (reference sequence). The CDR3 nucleotides read TGTGCCAGCAGTTCCAGATTCGGGACTAGCGGTTTCTACGAGCAGTACGTC. The encoded protein is CASSSRFGTSGFYEQYV.

The chain uses TRBV27 and TRBJ2-2; a weak D match, TRBD1 (7 bases). Germline CDR1 reads MNHEY; CDR2 reads SMNVEV (reference sequence). This CDR3 spans 17 amino acids. V lost 5 bases and J lost 3, with 19 bases in between. The CDR3 DNA reads as TGTGCCAGCAGTAAAAGACAGGGAGGATATCACACCGGGGAGCTGTTTTTT. Translation: CASSKRQGGYHTGELFF.

The rearrangement uses TRBV19 and TRBJ1-1; D perhaps matches TRBD1 (5 bases). Germline loops: CDR1 LNHDA, CDR2 SQIVND (reference sequence). V was cut by 3 bases and J by 0 bases, with 14 bases left in between. This CDR3 comprises 16 residues. CDR3 residues: CASSMGGTVMNTEAFF. The CDR3 nucleotides read TGTGCCAGTAGTATGGGGGGGACGGTCATGAACACTGAAGCTTTCTTT.

This chain connects TRBV11-2 to TRBJ2-7; TRBD2 matches 13 bases. J was trimmed by 0 bases and V by 5 bases; bases with no gene match: 7. Germline V CDR1 and CDR2: SGHAT, FQNNGV. This CDR3 region has 17 residues. CDR3 nucleotides: TGTGCCAGCAGCCACCCGGGACTAGCGGGGAGCTCCTACGAGCAGTACTTC. This encodes CASSHPGLAGSSYEQYF.

This chain links TRBV3-1 (or the pseudogene TRBV3-2) with TRBJ2-7; D not certain. This CDR3 comprises 13 residues. The V and J ends lost 5 bases and 1 base respectively, with 9 bases between them. In germline, CDR1 is LGHDT, CDR2 YNNKEL (reference sequence). The CDR3 bases are TGTGCCAGCAGCACCTCGCCGTCCTACGAGCAGTACTTC. The encoded protein is CASSTSPSYEQYF.

In nucleotides, the CDR3 is TGTGCCAGCACCGGGACTTTAAACACTGAAGCTTTCTTT. It is translated as CASTGTLNTEAFF. The chain joins TRBV25-1 to TRBJ1-1; possibly TRBD1 for D (5 bases). The CDR3 consists of 13 residues. The germline V gene encodes CDR1 MGHDK and CDR2 SYGVNS. The V gene lost 7 bases and the J gene lost 2 bases, with 11 bases spanning the gap.

The chain combines TRBV7-9 with TRBJ1-4, with 9 bases aligning to TRBD1. This CDR3 comprises 18 residues. V lost 5 bases, J lost 1 base, and 11 bases stayed unmatched. Germline lookup yields CDR1 SEHNR and CDR2 FQNEAQ (reference sequence). CDR3 residues: CASSQTGQGRLTNEKLFF. CDR3 coding DNA: TGTGCCAGCAGCCAAACAGGACAGGGGCGGTTAACTAATGAAAAACTGTTTTTT.

This chain joins TRBV11-2 and TRBJ1-5; the D is unclear. Trimming took 5 bases from V and 6 from J, leaving 11 bases between them. Germline CDR1 reads SGHAT; CDR2 reads FQNNGV. The CDR3 sequence is 13 residues long. CDR3 DNA sequence: TGTGCCAGCAGCGCGGAGGAGGGTCAGCCCCAGCATTTT. Its protein is CASSAEEGQPQHF. Full variable domain (outside the CDR3, taken from reference TRBV11-2 and TRBJ1-5): EAGVAQSPRYKIIEKRQSVAFWCNPISGHATLYWYQQILGQGPKLLIQFQNNGVVDDSQLPKDRFSAERLKGVDSTLKIQPAKLEDSAVYLCASSAEEGQPQHFGDGTRLSIL.

The chain combines TRBV6-6 with TRBJ2-7; D possibly corresponds to TRBD2 (5 bases). Trimming removed 0 bases at V and 7 bases at J, with 10 bases between. Germline V CDR1 and CDR2: MNHNY, SVGAGI (reference sequence). This CDR3 spans 13 amino acids. The CDR3 DNA is TGTGCCAGCAGTTACTCGACTGGGAGTGAGCAGTACTTC. Its translation is CASSYSTGSEQYF.

The rearrangement links TRBV30 to TRBJ1-1; unclear D gene. Germline-derived CDR1 and CDR2 are GTSNPN and SVGIG (reference sequence). Trimming stripped 3 bases from V and 7 bases from J, with 12 bases between. CDR3 size: 12 residues. The CDR3 region is CAWRYGPIEAFF. DNA of the CDR3: TGTGCCTGGAGGTACGGCCCGATTGAAGCTTTCTTT.

The chain's CDR3 is CASSYVTGAYGYTF. CDR3 nucleotide sequence: TGTGCCAGCAGTTACGTGACAGGGGCCTATGGCTACACCTTC. The chain has TRBV6-2 or TRBV6-3 and TRBJ1-2; 8 bases match TRBD1. J was trimmed by 4 bases and V by 2 bases; bases with no gene match: 3. The CDR3 length is 14 residues. CDR1 and CDR2 (germline): MNHEY, SVGEGT.

The V call is TRBV2, the J call TRBJ1-5, with TRBD1 as a possible D gene (5 bases). The CDR3 loop spans 13 amino acids. Trimming stripped 8 bases from V and 5 bases from J, with 13 bases between. Germline assignment: CDR1 SNHLY and CDR2 FYNNEI. CDR3 sequence: CASGGERHQPQHF. The CDR3, as DNA: TGTGCCAGCGGGGGTGAGAGACATCAGCCCCAGCATTTT.

The rearrangement joins TRBV4-1 to TRBJ1-1, with no clear D. There are 15 residues in the CDR3. Trimming pared 5 bases from V and 0 bases from J, leaving 13 bases between. In germline, CDR1 is MGHRA, CDR2 YSYEKL. This CDR3 reads CASSVIQPMNTEAFF. The CDR3 bases are TGCGCCAGCAGCGTAATTCAGCCCATGAACACTGAAGCTTTCTTT.

The chain joins TRBV7-9 to TRBJ2-7, with D perhaps TRBD2 (5 bases). The V gene lost 3 bases and the J gene lost 1 base, with 7 bases spanning the gap. CDR1 and CDR2 (germline): SEHNR, FQNEAQ (reference sequence). The CDR3 loop spans 13 amino acids. CDR3 in DNA: TGTGCCAGCAGCTTCGGGAATTCCTACGAGCAGTACTTC. Translation gives CASSFGNSYEQYF.

The CDR3 nucleotides are TGTGCCAGCAGCCAACCGGGACGTATGAACACTGAAGCTTTCTTT. The encoded protein is CASSQPGRMNTEAFF. The chain has TRBV14 and TRBJ1-1, with a weak D call TRBD1 (5 bases). Per the germline V gene, CDR1 is SGHDN and CDR2 is FVKESK. Trimming removed 2 bases from V and 0 bases from J, with 10 bases in between. CDR3 length: 15 amino acids.

This clone was found once. The chain carries TRBV11-2 and TRBJ2-1, with TRBD1 as a possible D gene (5 bases). CDR3 size: 13 residues. Per the germline V gene, CDR1 is SGHAT and CDR2 is FQNNGV. Between the trimmed V and J ends, which lost 5 bases and 5 bases, there was a span of 10 bases. CDR3 DNA sequence: TGTGCCAGCAGCCGGACAATGAACAATGAGCAGTTCTTC. Protein: CASSRTMNNEQFF.

V is TRBV6-5 and J is TRBJ2-4; D gene uncertain. Germline V gene sequence: CDR1 MNHEY, CDR2 SVGAGI. V lost 6 bases to trimming and J lost 12 bases, with 12 bases between them. The CDR3 is 11 amino acids. The CDR3 region has the DNA TGTGCCAGCAGCCCCTGGGGAAATCAGTACTTC. Its translation is CASSPWGNQYF.

This chain uses TRBV25-1 with TRBJ1-5; D may be TRBD1 (5 bases). The germline V gene encodes CDR1 MGHDK and CDR2 SYGVNS. This CDR3 is 16 amino acids long. V was clipped by 1 base and J by 2 bases, with 12 bases between them. The CDR3 nucleotides are TGTGCCAGCAGTGAATCGGGGGGGAGCGGCAATCAGCCCCAGCATTTT. Translating it yields CASSESGGSGNQPQHF.

The sample holds a few counts of this clone. The J gene is TRBJ1-6, the V gene TRBV30, with D possibly TRBD1 on 5 matching bases. V was cut by 4 bases and J by 0 bases, with 10 bases left in between. CDR1 is GTSNPN, CDR2 SVGIG, per germline (reference sequence). The CDR3 extends over 15 amino acids. The CDR3 protein is CAWIPTDSYNSPLHF. Written as DNA, the CDR3 is TGTGCCTGGATCCCGACAGACTCCTATAATTCACCCCTCCACTTT.

The J gene is TRBJ2-5, the V gene TRBV27, with D maybe TRBD2 (5 bases). The CDR3 consists of 14 residues. V dropped 3 bases and J dropped 1 base, with 9 bases sitting between them. Germline V gives CDR1 MNHEY, CDR2 SMNVEV (reference sequence). The CDR3: CASSFGVSQETQYF. The CDR3 DNA follows: TGTGCCAGCAGTTTCGGGGTCAGCCAAGAGACCCAGTACTTC.

This clone was picked up many times. The V gene is TRBV21-1, the J gene TRBJ1-2; TRBD1, the D gene given by the table, was not confirmed from the DNA. TRBV21-1 is a recognized pseudogene. The CDR3 is 14 residues long. CDR3 residues: CASSRETGNYGYTF. The CDR3 DNA sequence: TGTGCTAGCAGCAGAGAGACAGGGAACTATGGCTACACCTTC.

The chain links TRBV5-1 to TRBJ1-4; 8 positions match TRBD1. In germline, CDR1 is SGHRS, CDR2 YFSETQ. With V trimmed by 3 bases and J by 3 bases, 4 bases remained unmatched. The length of the CDR3 is 15 residues. The CDR3 region is CASSSGQGANEKLFF. CDR3 in DNA: TGCGCCAGCAGCTCAGGACAGGGTGCTAATGAAAAACTGTTTTTT.

With respect to this clone: One end of the junction does not line up with germline, which may come from a read error. The CDR3 DNA follows: TGTGCCAGCAGCACGCCAGCGGGGGCCTCCTCCAATGAGCAGTTCTTC. Amino acid sequence: CASSTPAGASSNEQFF. The V call is TRBV5-4, the J call TRBJ2-1; 8 nucleotides align to TRBD2. CDR1 is SGHNT, CDR2 YYREEE, per germline (reference sequence). This CDR3 spans 16 amino acids.

V is TRBV6-2 or TRBV6-3 and J is TRBJ1-2; D possibly corresponds to TRBD1 (5 bases). Germline CDR1 and CDR2: MNHEY and SVGEGT. Trimming took 0 bases from V and 4 from J, leaving 18 bases between them. CDR3 length: 17 residues. In nucleotides, the CDR3 is TGTGCCAGCAGTTACTCGGCGCTCGGGAGGGGTGGCTATGGCTACACCTTC. Residues: CASSYSALGRGGYGYTF.

This rearrangement joins TRBV6-5 to TRBJ1-3, with unresolved D. V gave up 8 bases and J gave up 0 bases, with 8 bases separating them. CDR3 length: 13 amino acids. Per the germline V gene, CDR1 is MNHEY and CDR2 is SVGAGI. DNA of the CDR3: TGTGCCAGCGCCCGCATCTCTGGAAACACCATATATTTT. Protein: CASARISGNTIYF.

The chain carries TRBV20-1 and TRBJ2-3, with 11 nucleotides matching TRBD2. The CDR3 extends over 16 amino acids. Germline V gene lookup returns CDR1 DFQATT and CDR2 SNEGSKA (reference sequence). The junction had 5 bases not matched to a gene; V was cut back by 3 bases and J by 0 bases. CDR3 residues: CSASSGTSGSTDTQYF. The CDR3 bases are TGCAGTGCTAGTTCCGGGACTAGCGGAAGCACAGATACGCAGTATTTT.

The chain combines TRBV5-4 with TRBJ2-7, with 8 bases lining up with TRBD2. V lost 6 bases to trimming and J lost 0 bases; unmatched junction nucleotides: 8. Per germline, CDR1 SGHNT and CDR2 YYREEE (reference sequence). This CDR3 has 15 amino acids. The CDR3 region has the DNA TGTGCCAGCACCGTCGGGGGGGGGAGCTCCTACGAGCAGTACTTC. Translated: CASTVGGGSSYEQYF.

The chain is built from TRBV9 and TRBJ2-3; 7 nucleotides match TRBD2. Per the germline V gene, CDR1 is SGDLS and CDR2 is YYNGEE. The ends lost 3 bases at V and 0 bases at J; junction bases unmatched: 4. The CDR3 is 15 residues long. CDR3 nucleotide sequence: TGTGCCAGCAGCGACGGGAGGCTGAGCACAGATACGCAGTATTTT. It is translated as CASSDGRLSTDTQYF.